The 22 T cell receptor beta chains below all came from one sample that was sequenced in a study of shared T cell receptors in the human thymus. The protocol was immunoSEQ multiplex PCR, while the TCRdb copy is restricted to in-frame clones and leaves out a portion. The sample holds hundreds of thousands of clones, more than 75% seen once. These data are also associated with another study on human thymus T cells.

Input material: thymocytes. Every receptor here comes from a boy in the first two years of life with a congenital heart defect.

The chain employs TRBV4-2 and TRBJ2-5; D might be TRBD2 (5 bases). The CDR3 runs to 16 residues. Germline V gene data show CDR1 as LGHNA and CDR2 as YNFKEQ. V gave up 0 bases and J gave up 4 bases, with 15 bases separating them. The DNA of the CDR3 is TGTGCCAGCAGCCAAGATGAGCGACTAATTCCAGAGACCCAGTACTTC. Its translation is CASSQDERLIPETQYF.

This chain joins TRBV4-2 and TRBJ2-1, with a weak D call TRBD2 (6 bases). The V and J ends lost 0 bases and 4 bases respectively, with 13 bases between them. Germline V gene sequence: CDR1 LGHNA, CDR2 YNFKEQ. This CDR3 spans 16 amino acids. CDR3 DNA: TGTGCCAGCAGCCAAGATCTCGGGAGATCATACAATGAGCAGTTCTTC. Translating it yields CASSQDLGRSYNEQFF.

This clone has just a few counts. The chain employs TRBV5-8 and TRBJ1-2; maybe TRBD1 (5 bases). The germline gives CDR1 SGHTS, CDR2 YDEGEE. The CDR3 totals 14 residues. Trimming removed 4 bases at V and 4 bases at J, with 14 bases between. CDR3 protein: CASSPGTGGYGYTF. The DNA for the CDR3 is TGTGCCAGCAGCCCAGGGACGGGGGGCTATGGCTACACCTTC.

This chain uses TRBV5-6 with TRBJ2-5, with no clear D. The V gene lost 5 bases and the J gene lost 4 bases, with 18 bases spanning the gap. Germline V gene lookup returns CDR1 SGHDT and CDR2 YYEEEE. This CDR3 is built from 15 residues. The CDR3 region has the DNA TGTGCCAGCAGGGCCAGCTGGAGTCCGCTAGAGACCCAGTACTTC. Its protein is CASRASWSPLETQYF.

In regard to this clone: Distinct nucleotide sequences in the sample also encode this CDR3. The chain uses TRBV28 and TRBJ2-7; a possible D gene is TRBD2 (7 bases). This CDR3 is built from 12 residues. The V and J ends lost 2 bases and 6 bases respectively, with 8 bases between them. The germline CDR1 and CDR2 sequences are MDHEN and SYDVKM. CDR3 loop: CASSLRGGEQYF. CDR3 DNA: TGTGCCAGCAGTTTAAGGGGGGGCGAGCAGTACTTC.

The rearrangement joins TRBV5-6 to TRBJ2-1, with D tentatively TRBD1 (8 bases). Germline V CDR1 and CDR2: SGHDT, YYEEEE. Trimming cost V 4 bases and J 10 bases, with 21 bases left between them. This CDR3 has 15 residues. In nucleotides, the CDR3 is TGTGCCAGCAGCCCTAACAGGGGGACTACCAGGGAGCAGTTCTTC. Translation gives CASSPNRGTTREQFF.

The gene calls are TRBV10-3 and TRBJ2-2; 8 bases match TRBD1. The V and J ends lost 2 bases and 2 bases, in that order; junction bases with no gene match: 10. Germline V gene lookup returns CDR1 ENHRY and CDR2 SYGVKD. The CDR3 is 18 residues long. The CDR3 bases are TGTGCCATCAGTGAGGCACACCGACAGGGGTCAAACACCGGGGAGCTGTTTTTT. Translating it yields CAISEAHRQGSNTGELFF.

The chain uses TRBV7-6 and TRBJ2-1, with D maybe TRBD1 (6 bases). V lost 4 bases and J 3 bases, leaving 16 bases between the germline ends. The CDR3 has 16 amino acids. Germline V gene sequence: CDR1 SGHVS, CDR2 FNYEAQ. CDR3 DNA sequence: TGTGCCAGCAGCTCCCAGGGGACCTCGCACTACAATGAGCAGTTCTTC. Its translation: CASSSQGTSHYNEQFF.

The rearrangement joins TRBV7-9 to TRBJ2-1; no reliable D call. Trimming pared 1 base from V and 5 bases from J, leaving 15 bases between. Germline CDR1 reads SEHNR; CDR2 reads FQNEAQ (reference sequence). This CDR3 region has 16 residues. The CDR3 nucleotides read TGTGCCAGCAGCTTAGTCAGGTTTCTTAGACACAATGAGCAGTTCTTC. Its protein product is CASSLVRFLRHNEQFF.

The chain uses TRBV30 and TRBJ2-7, with TRBD2 identical over 11 bases. V trimming: 1 base; J trimming: 7 bases; junction bases outside the gene matches: 12. The CDR3 covers 16 residues. Germline V lookup: CDR1 GTSNPN, CDR2 SVGIG (reference sequence). CDR3 in amino acids: CAWSAVRGLAVREQYF. In DNA form, the CDR3 reads TGTGCCTGGAGTGCTGTTAGGGGACTAGCGGTACGGGAGCAGTACTTC. The variable domain in full, completed from reference TRBV30 and TRBJ2-7, reads SQTIHQWPATLVQPVGSPLSLECTVEGTSNPNLYWYRQAAGRGLQLLFYSVGIGQISSEVPQNLSASRPQDRQFILSSKKLLLSDSGFYLCAWSAVRGLAVREQYFGPGTRLTVT.

The rearrangement uses TRBV5-5 and TRBJ2-7, with 11 bases matching TRBD1. CDR3 size: 16 residues. V shed 0 bases and J 6 bases; nucleotides not matched to a gene: 8. Germline values: CDR1 SGHKS, CDR2 YYEKEE (reference sequence). The CDR3 is CASSLEGTGGSIEQYF. The CDR3 nucleotides are TGTGCCAGCAGCTTGGAAGGGACAGGGGGATCTATCGAGCAGTACTTC.

This chain connects TRBV29-1 to TRBJ1-5; D perhaps matches TRBD1 (5 bases). Germline-derived CDR1 and CDR2 are SQVTM and ANQGSEA. The V end was cut by 3 bases, the J end by 7 bases, with 13 bases between. This CDR3 is 13 amino acids long. CDR3 region: CSVDGGVGQPQHF. The CDR3, as DNA: TGCAGCGTTGATGGGGGGGTAGGGCAGCCCCAGCATTTT.

There are a few counts of this clone. The chain combines TRBV2 with TRBJ1-1; 8 positions agree with TRBD1. J lost 1 base, V lost 2 bases, and 18 bases had no gene match. The CDR3 is 20 amino acids. CDR1 is SNHLY, CDR2 FYNNEI, per germline. The CDR3 nucleotides read TGTGCCAGCAGTGAATCCCCTTATGGGGCCTTAGACAGGGGGAACACTGAAGCTTTCTTT. It yields the protein CASSESPYGALDRGNTEAFF.

With respect to this clone: Compared with germline, one end of the junction differs, possibly owing to a read error. The chain couples TRBV18 to TRBJ2-7, with TRBD2 as a possible D gene (6 bases). The CDR3 sequence is 17 residues long. Germline CDR1 is KGHSH and CDR2 is LQKENI. In DNA form, the CDR3 reads TGTGCCAGCTCAACACCCCCCGGCGGCGGGATGCACTACGAGCAGTACTTC. Translated, it gives CASSTPPGGGMHYEQYF. Variable domain in full (rest from reference TRBV18 and TRBJ2-7): NAGVMQNPRHLVRRRGQEARLRCSPMKGHSHVYWYRQLPEEGLKFMVYLQKENIIDESGMPKERFSAEFPKEGPSILRIQQVVRGDSAAYFCASSTPPGGGMHYEQYFGPGTRLTVT.

The chain recombines TRBV15 with TRBJ2-7; 15 nucleotides match TRBD2. The CDR3 sequence is 17 residues long. Germline V lookup: CDR1 LNHNV, CDR2 YYDKDF (reference sequence). The V and J ends lost 1 base and 2 bases, in that order; junction bases with no gene match: 3. The CDR3 here is CATSRGTSGRAPYEQYF. The CDR3 nucleotides are TGTGCCACCAGCAGAGGGACTAGCGGGAGGGCCCCCTACGAGCAGTACTTC.

This chain uses TRBV5-1 with TRBJ2-1; D may be TRBD2 (6 bases). The CDR3 contains 15 residues. The V gene's germline CDR1 is SGHRS and CDR2 YFSETQ. Trimming took 0 bases from V and 5 from J, leaving 12 bases between them. The CDR3 loop reads CASSLGGEMNNEQFF. The CDR3 DNA reads as TGCGCCAGCAGCTTGGGCGGGGAAATGAACAATGAGCAGTTCTTC.

This clone appeared a single time. The chain combines TRBV28 with TRBJ2-7; 7 bases are shared with TRBD1. Germline CDR1 MDHEN, CDR2 SYDVKM. The length of the CDR3 is 14 residues. Losses at the gene ends were 4 bases for V and 7 bases for J; bases not matched to a gene: 10. CDR3 residues: CASSSDRLWLEQYF. CDR3 sequence (DNA): TGTGCCAGCAGTTCGGACAGGTTATGGTTAGAGCAGTACTTC.

The chain recombines TRBV11-3 with TRBJ2-3; 9 nucleotides match TRBD2. The germline gives CDR1 SGHNT, CDR2 YENEEA. CDR3 length: 17 amino acids. J lost 3 bases, V lost 2 bases, and 9 bases had no gene match. The CDR3 sequence: CASSLPLAGEMTDTQYF. CDR3 nucleotide sequence: TGTGCCAGCAGCTTACCATTAGCGGGGGAGATGACAGATACGCAGTATTTT.

CDR3 region: CSVSRDREGSTDTQYF. The CDR3 region has the DNA TGCAGCGTCAGCCGGGACAGGGAGGGGAGCACAGATACGCAGTATTTT. The chain is built from TRBV29-1 and TRBJ2-3; TRBD1 agrees at 9 bases. The CDR3 is 16 amino acids. The germline V gene has CDR1 SQVTM and CDR2 ANQGSEA. The V segment lost 6 bases and the J segment 0 bases; nucleotides outside the gene matches: 10.

The chain links TRBV27 to TRBJ1-5; weak D call: TRBD1 (6 bases). In germline, CDR1 is MNHEY, CDR2 SMNVEV (reference sequence). The ends were cut back, 3 bases at V and 5 bases at J, with 11 bases in the middle. The CDR3 totals 14 residues. CDR3 coding DNA: TGTGCCAGCAGTTTCGACAGGCAGCATCAGCCCCAGCATTTT. It codes for CASSFDRQHQPQHF.

The genes are TRBV14 and TRBJ2-3; 10 bases align to TRBD2. The junction had 8 bases not matched to a gene; V was cut back by 4 bases and J by 4 bases. In germline, CDR1 is SGHDN, CDR2 FVKESK. The CDR3 has 16 residues. CDR3 sequence reads: CASSPRSSGSADTQYF. The CDR3 DNA is TGTGCCAGCAGCCCTCGGTCTAGCGGGAGCGCAGATACGCAGTATTTT. Using reference TRBV14 and TRBJ2-3 for the parts outside the CDR3, the full variable domain is EAGVTQFPSHSVIEKGQTVTLRCDPISGHDNLYWYRRVMGKEIKFLLHFVKESKQDESGMPNNRFLAERTGGTYSTLKVQPAELEDSGVYFCASSPRSSGSADTQYFGPGTRLTVL.

This rearrangement joins TRBV30 to TRBJ2-7, with a tentative D call TRBD2 (6 bases). The CDR3 extends over 17 amino acids. Germline V gene sequence: CDR1 GTSNPN, CDR2 SVGIG (reference sequence). V was cut by 0 bases and J by 2 bases, with 20 bases left in between. The CDR3 nucleotides read TGTGCCTGGAGTGTAAGGAGGGGACTGTCCTCTCCCTACGAGCAGTACTTC. It codes for CAWSVRRGLSSPYEQYF.